This TCR beta chain emerged from a study of blood T cell repertoires in COVID-19. Study summary: Samples of COVID-19 (acute and convalescent) were obtained from the United States, Italy and Spain. Sample material is recorded as cDNA or gDNA derived from T cells, B-cell-depleted T cells, or PBMCs.

Comment on this clone: The sample contains more than one DNA sequence encoding this CDR3.

How the authors handled the data: It was from reference gene primer amplification that nucleated cell counts were estimated. TCRdb keeps only in-frame clones here, not all; method: immunoSEQ multiplex PCR. V and J calls and clone size are those listed in that table; D and trimming were worked out from the DNA. The repertoire holds roughly 80,000 clones, with about nine tenths as singletons. In germline, CDR1 is LNHDA, CDR2 SQIVND (reference sequence). The CDR3 spans 14 residues. Trimming removed 2 bases from V and 1 base from J, with 8 bases in between. The TCR originated in an elderly woman with acute or convalescent COVID-19. The chain joins TRBV19 to TRBJ1-1, with D hard to call. The sample consisted of peripheral blood. This CDR3 reads CASSISRGNTEAFF. DNA for the CDR3: TGTGCCAGTAGTATAAGCCGAGGGAACACTGAAGCTTTCTTT.